This T cell receptor beta chain stems from a study of cytomegalovirus exposure and HLA in healthy donors. General observations from the study: Roughly uniform sequencing depth across donors was assumed, possibly incorrectly. A later analysis showed that HLA-associated TCR beta chains had undergone more clonal expansion than equally common others.

This clone was observed a handful of times. Its antigen is not identified. 60 Vbeta and 13 Jbeta primers were used in PCR. Sequenced by immunoSEQ multiplex PCR; TCRdb stores in-frame clones only, minus some. The sample carries some 99,000 clones, 60% to 75% recorded once. V dropped 1 base and J dropped 3; count of bases not matched to a gene: 6. CDR1 MNHNS and CDR2 SASEGT come from the germline V gene. The CDR3 totals 15 residues. Though probably carrying unrecorded immune exposures, donors were nominally healthy at sampling. The sequence was obtained from a female donor in good health and CMV-seronegative. Sequencing was performed on PBMCs. This chain uses TRBV6-1 with TRBJ2-7, with TRBD1 identical over 7 bases. The CDR3 DNA is TGTGCCAGCAGTGAAGATGGGGCAGGGGGCTACGAGCAGTACTTC. This sequence encodes CASSEDGAGGYEQYF.